The clone carrying this T cell receptor beta chain was detected only once. The data derive from a study of cytomegalovirus exposure and HLA in healthy donors. The method was immunoSEQ multiplex PCR; TCRdb's version includes in-frame clones alone and lacks a portion of them. Of around 400,000 clones in the sample, more than 80% are singletons; the top ten hold approximately 0.8%. The sequenced sample consisted of PBMCs. The sequence came from a woman under 30 in good health and CMV-seronegative.

In nucleotides, the CDR3 is TGTGCCAGCAGCCCCGGACTAGCCACCTACAATGAGCAGTTCTTC. Translated: CASSPGLATYNEQFF. The chain couples TRBV9 to TRBJ2-1; TRBD2 aligns across 8 bases. Germline trimming cut 4 bases from V and 2 bases from J; bases unmatched to any gene: 5. Germline CDR1 is SGDLS and CDR2 is YYNGEE. CDR3 length equals 15 residues.